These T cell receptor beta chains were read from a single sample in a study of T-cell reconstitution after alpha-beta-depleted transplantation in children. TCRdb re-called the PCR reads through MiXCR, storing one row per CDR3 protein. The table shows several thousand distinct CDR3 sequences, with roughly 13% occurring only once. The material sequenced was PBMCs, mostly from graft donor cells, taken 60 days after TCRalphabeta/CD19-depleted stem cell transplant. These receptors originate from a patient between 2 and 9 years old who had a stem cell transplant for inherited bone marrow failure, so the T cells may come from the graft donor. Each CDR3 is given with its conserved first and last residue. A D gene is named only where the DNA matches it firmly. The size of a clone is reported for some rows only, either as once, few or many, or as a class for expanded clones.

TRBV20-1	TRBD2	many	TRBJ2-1	CSARGLAGGQYEQFF	TGCAGTGCTCGTGGACTAGCGGGGGGGCAATATGAGCAGTTCTTC
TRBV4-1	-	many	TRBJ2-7	CASSRGENYEQYF	TGCGCCAGCAGCCGGGGGGAAAACTACGAGCAGTACTTC
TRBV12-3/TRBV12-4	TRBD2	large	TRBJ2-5	CASSSRVAGVETQYF	TGTGCCAGCAGTTCGCGCGTCGCGGGAGTAGAGACCCAGTACTTC
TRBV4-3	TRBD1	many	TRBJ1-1	CASSLDRGHVRAFF	TGCGCCAGCAGTCTTGACAGGGGGCACGTAAGAGCTTTCTTT
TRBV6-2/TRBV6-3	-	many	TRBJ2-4	CASSWTAKNIQYF	TGTGCCAGCAGTTGGACTGCCAAAAACATTCAGTACTTC
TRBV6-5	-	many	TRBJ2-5	CASSYRDEETQYF	TGTGCCAGCAGTTACCGAGACGAAGAGACCCAGTACTTC
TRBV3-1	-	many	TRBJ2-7	CASSQAPGRWIDEQYF	TGTGCCAGCAGCCAGGCCCCTGGACGGTGGATCGACGAGCAGTACTTC
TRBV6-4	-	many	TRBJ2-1	CASSERGEQFF	TGTGCCAGCAGTGAGCGGGGAGAGCAGTTCTTC
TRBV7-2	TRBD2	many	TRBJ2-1	CASSLTSGRAQQFF	TGTGCCAGCAGCTTGACTAGCGGGAGGGCCCAGCAGTTCTTC
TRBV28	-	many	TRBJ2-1	CASSSPWGRSYEQFF	TGTGCCAGCAGTTCCCCGTGGGGGAGGTCCTATGAGCAGTTCTTC
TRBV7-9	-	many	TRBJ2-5	CASSPKGRVQETQYF	TGTGCCAGCAGCCCCAAGGGACGGGTACAAGAGACCCAGTACTTC
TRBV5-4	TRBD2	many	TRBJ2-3	CASSSGLETDTQYF	TGTGCCAGCAGCTCCGGACTAGAGACAGATACGCAGTATTTT
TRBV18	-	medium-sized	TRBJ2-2	CASYRFGAPNGAGELFF	TGTGCCAGTTACCGGTTCGGGGCTCCCAACGGGGCCGGGGAGCTGTTTTTT
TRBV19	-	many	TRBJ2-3	CASSINGWADTQYF	TGTGCCAGTAGTATAAATGGTTGGGCAGATACGCAGTATTTT
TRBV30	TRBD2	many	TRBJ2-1	CAWREGYGGDEQFF	TGTGCCTGGAGGGAGGGCTACGGGGGGGATGAGCAGTTCTTC
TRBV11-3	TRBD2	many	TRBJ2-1	CASSLVHSGSLNEQFF	TGTGCCAGCAGCTTAGTTCATAGCGGGAGTCTCAATGAGCAGTTCTTC
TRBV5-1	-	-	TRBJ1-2	CASSDSGTPFGYTF	TGCGCCAGCAGCGACTCCGGGACGCCTTTCGGCTACACCTTC
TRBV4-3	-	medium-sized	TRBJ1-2	CASSQDFHRNYGYTF	TGCGCCAGCAGCCAAGATTTTCACAGAAACTATGGCTACACCTTC
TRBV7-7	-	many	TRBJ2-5	CASSPGPGEETQYF	TGTGCTAGCAGCCCTGGACCGGGAGAAGAGACCCAGTACTTC
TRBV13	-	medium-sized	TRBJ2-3	CASSRLPGARTDTQYF	TGTGCCAGCAGCCGATTGCCGGGGGCTCGCACAGATACGCAGTATTTT
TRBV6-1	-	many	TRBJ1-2	CASSDRDYGYTF	TGTGCCAGCAGTGACAGGGACTATGGCTACACCTTC
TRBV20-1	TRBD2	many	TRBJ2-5	CSALARLAGDETQYF	TGCAGTGCGCTAGCCCGACTAGCGGGAGATGAGACCCAGTACTTC
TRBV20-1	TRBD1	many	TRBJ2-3	CSARGSPGTGGTDTQYF	TGCAGTGCTAGAGGATCCCCCGGGACAGGGGGCACAGATACGCAGTATTTT
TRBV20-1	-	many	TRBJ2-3	CSASDYGRSTDTQYF	TGCAGTGCTAGCGATTACGGGAGAAGCACAGATACGCAGTATTTT
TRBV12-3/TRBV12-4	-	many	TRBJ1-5	CASSRSGFWNQPQHF	TGTGCCAGCAGTCGGTCAGGGTTTTGGAATCAGCCCCAGCATTTT
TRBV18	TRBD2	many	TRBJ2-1	CASSPQGLANNEQFF	TGTGCCAGCTCACCACAAGGACTAGCGAACAATGAGCAGTTCTTC
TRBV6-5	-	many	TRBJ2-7	CASSYSTAASYEQYF	TGTGCCAGCAGTTATTCAACCGCGGCCTCCTACGAGCAGTACTTC
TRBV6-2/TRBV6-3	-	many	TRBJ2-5	CASLQETQYF	TGTGCCAGCCTACAAGAGACCCAGTACTTC
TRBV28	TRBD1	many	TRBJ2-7	CASRQAGGLIYEQYF	TGTGCCAGCAGACAGGCAGGGGGCTTGATCTACGAGCAGTACTTC
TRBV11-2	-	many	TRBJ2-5	CASSLAQLRQETQYF	TGTGCCAGCAGCTTAGCGCAGCTACGCCAAGAGACCCAGTACTTC
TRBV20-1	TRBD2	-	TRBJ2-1	CSAASSERGGNEQFF	TGCAGTGCCGCCTCAAGTGAGCGGGGGGGCAATGAGCAGTTCTTC
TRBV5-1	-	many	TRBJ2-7	CASSLVAGGPYEQYF	TGCGCCAGCAGCTTGGTTGCCGGGGGTCCCTACGAGCAGTACTTC
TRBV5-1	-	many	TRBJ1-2	CASSPGGQTRYGYTF	TGCGCCAGCAGCCCGGGAGGACAGACACGCTATGGCTACACCTTC
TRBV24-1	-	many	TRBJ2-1	CATSEPGLTPHEQFF	TGTGCCACCAGTGAACCCGGACTGACCCCCCATGAGCAGTTCTTC
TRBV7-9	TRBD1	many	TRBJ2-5	CASSNRTGLRETQYF	TGTGCCAGCAGCAACAGGACAGGGCTGAGGGAGACCCAGTACTTC
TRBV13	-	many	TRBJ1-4	CASSPRWGATNEKLFF	TGTGCCAGCAGCCCCAGGTGGGGGGCAACTAATGAAAAACTGTTTTTT
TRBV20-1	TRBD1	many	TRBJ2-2	CSARDRVRYTGELFF	TGCAGTGCCCGAGACAGGGTGAGGTACACCGGGGAGCTGTTTTTT
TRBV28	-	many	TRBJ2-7	CASTNLEGEYYEQYF	TGTGCCAGCACCAATTTGGAGGGGGAGTACTACGAGCAGTACTTC
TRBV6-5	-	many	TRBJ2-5	CASTLWGPAGGETQYF	TGTGCCAGCACCCTTTGGGGGCCAGCCGGAGGGGAGACCCAGTACTTC
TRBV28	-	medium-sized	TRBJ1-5	CASTIRPSGRQPQHF	TGTGCCAGCACCATCAGGCCGAGCGGTCGTCAGCCCCAGCATTTT
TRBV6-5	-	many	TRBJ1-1	CASSLLAFDTEAFF	TGTGCCAGCAGTTTATTGGCATTCGACACTGAAGCTTTCTTT
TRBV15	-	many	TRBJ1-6	CATSRTRSHSPLHF	TGTGCCACCAGCAGAACCCGGAGCCATTCACCCCTCCACTTT
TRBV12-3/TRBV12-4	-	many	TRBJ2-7	CASSPRRGRDYEQYF	TGTGCCAGCAGTCCGCGGAGGGGGCGAGACTACGAGCAGTACTTC
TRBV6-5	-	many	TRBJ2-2	CASKALASNTGELFF	TGTGCCAGCAAGGCTCTCGCGTCGAACACCGGGGAGCTGTTTTTT
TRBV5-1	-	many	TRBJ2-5	CASSLVVGAETQYF	TGCGCCAGCAGCTTGGTGGTTGGGGCAGAGACCCAGTACTTC
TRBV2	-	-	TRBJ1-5	CASSTGGPVNQPQHF	TGTGCCAGCAGTACTGGAGGCCCTGTAAATCAGCCCCAGCATTTT
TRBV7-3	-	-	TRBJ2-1	CASSELTPLRGGISYNEQFF	TGTGCCAGCAGCGAATTAACTCCATTACGGGGTGGAATTTCCTACAATGAGCAGTTCTTC
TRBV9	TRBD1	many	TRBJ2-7	CASTMRGPVVEQYF	TGTGCCAGCACGATGAGGGGGCCAGTCGTCGAGCAGTACTTC
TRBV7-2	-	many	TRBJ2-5	CASTLAVGTETQYF	TGTGCCAGCACCTTAGCCGTGGGGACGGAGACCCAGTACTTC
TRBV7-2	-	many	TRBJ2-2	CASSLENTGELFF	TGTGCCAGCAGCTTGGAGAACACCGGGGAGCTGTTTTTT
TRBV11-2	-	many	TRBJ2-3	CASSSVSTQYF	TGTGCCAGCAGCTCGGTTTCAACGCAGTATTTT
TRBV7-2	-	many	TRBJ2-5	CANPNEEGGGQETQYF	TGTGCCAACCCCAACGAGGAAGGGGGAGGGCAAGAGACCCAGTACTTC
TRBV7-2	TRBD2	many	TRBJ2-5	CASSTRLARGPRETQYF	TGTGCCAGCAGCACCCGACTAGCGCGAGGGCCCCGAGAGACCCAGTACTTC
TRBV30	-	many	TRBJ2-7	CAWSVATGTTEQYF	TGTGCCTGGAGTGTTGCAACAGGAACTACCGAGCAGTACTTC
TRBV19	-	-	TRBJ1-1	CASSIIGTEAFF	TGTGCCAGTAGTATAATAGGTACTGAAGCTTTCTTT
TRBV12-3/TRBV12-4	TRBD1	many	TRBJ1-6	CASSSRWGQGYNSPLHF	TGTGCCAGCAGCTCTCGGTGGGGACAGGGTTATAATTCACCCCTCCACTTT
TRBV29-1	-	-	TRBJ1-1	CSVPGIVNTEAFF	TGCAGCGTTCCTGGGATTGTGAACACTGAAGCTTTCTTT
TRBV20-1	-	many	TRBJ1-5	CSASESGSNQPQHF	TGCAGTGCTAGTGAGAGCGGAAGCAATCAGCCCCAGCATTTT
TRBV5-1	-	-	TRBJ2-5	CASSLAALQETQYF	TGCGCCAGCAGCTTGGCTGCGCTCCAAGAGACCCAGTACTTC